The source of this T cell receptor beta chain is a study of T cell responses to AZD1222 COVID-19 vaccine. Overall study results and limits: Reportedly, close to half of spike-specific TCRs are directed against unmutated variant regions. At 160-218 and 743-854, vaccine-associated CD4 TCRs were dominant, and they spanned spike. The donor cohort was predominantly white British with a female majority, and clonal diversity may have been underestimated.

Sequencing was performed with immunoSEQ multiplex PCR; in TCRdb, only in-frame clones are kept and a portion is missing. The sample lists 95,000 to 130,000 clones, about 90% seen once, with 7.5% in the top ten. To note about this clone: No antigen is known for it.

The source was peripheral blood, collected on day 0 of AZD1222 vaccination. The sequence came from an adult in good health.

The CDR3 is CASSLAFRGDNYGYTF. Written as DNA, the CDR3 is TGTGCCAGCAGCTTGGCCTTTCGGGGAGACAACTATGGCTACACCTTC. The chain employs TRBV5-4 and TRBJ1-2; D gene ambiguous. V shed 0 bases and J shed 2 bases, with 14 bases lying between them. The CDR3 runs to 16 residues. Germline CDR1 SGHNT, CDR2 YYREEE (reference sequence).